These 11 T cell receptor beta chains originate from one sample sequenced in a study of type 1 regulatory T cells. The antigens of these receptors remain unknown. One entry per CDR3 protein, called by TCRdb with MiXCR from the reads. Seen here are about 67,000 distinct CDR3 sequences, around 49% observed once, and the top ten hold more than 2%. The sample consisted of cultured non-Tr1 T cells, either the whole culture or a sorted T cell fraction (not recorded which). All receptors derive from a human donor in good health.

J is TRBJ1-3 and V is TRBV20-1; D not certain. The V and J ends lost 0 bases and 0 bases respectively, with 12 bases between them. Germline CDR1 and CDR2: DFQATT and SNEGSKA (reference sequence). The CDR3 has 16 residues. DNA for the CDR3: TGCAGTGCTAGAGATGAGGTCTTCTCCTCTGGAAACACCATATATTTT. Translation: CSARDEVFSSGNTIYF.

The chain couples TRBV7-8 to TRBJ1-6; D not resolved. CDR1 and CDR2 from the germline V gene are SGHVS and FQNEAQ. The CDR3 length is 16 residues. The V end was cut by 7 bases, the J end by 7 bases, with 20 bases between. The CDR3 is CASTIRAPEGNSPLHF. The CDR3 DNA is TGTGCCAGCACTATCCGGGCCCCTGAGGGAAATTCACCCCTCCACTTT.

V and J are TRBV5-1 and TRBJ2-3; 8 positions agree with TRBD2. The V gene's germline CDR1 is SGHRS and CDR2 YFSETQ. The CDR3 sequence is 19 residues long. The trim removed 0 bases at V and 0 bases at J, leaving 12 bases unmatched. CDR3 sequence (DNA): TGCGCCAGCAGCTTGGCCAGTCCTAGCGGGTACTCTAGCACAGATACGCAGTATTTT. The encoded protein is CASSLASPSGYSSTDTQYF. Full variable domain (rest looked up from reference TRBV5-1 and TRBJ2-3): KAGVTQTPRYLIKTRGQQVTLSCSPISGHRSVSWYQQTPGQGLQFLFEYFSETQRNKGNFPGRFSGRQFSNSRSEMNVSTLELGDSALYLCASSLASPSGYSSTDTQYFGPGTRLTVL.

The rearrangement links TRBV5-6 to TRBJ1-3; possibly TRBD1 for D (6 bases). There are 17 residues in the CDR3. V was clipped by 4 bases and J by 4 bases, with 21 bases between them. CDR1 and CDR2 (germline): SGHDT, YYEEEE. The CDR3: CASSPGGPRPSGNTIYF. The CDR3 nucleotides read TGTGCCAGCAGCCCGGGGGGGCCCCGACCCTCCGGAAACACCATATATTTT. Variable domain in full (rest from reference TRBV5-6 and TRBJ1-3): DAGVTQSPTHLIKTRGQQVTLRCSPKSGHDTVSWYQQALGQGPQFIFQYYEEEERQRGNFPDRFSGHQFPNYSSELNVNALLLGDSALYLCASSPGGPRPSGNTIYFGEGSWLTVV.

This clonotype has only a few counts. This chain's CDR3 is CASSLGVAKNIQYF. The CDR3 DNA follows: TGCGCCAGCAGCTTGGGAGTAGCCAAAAACATTCAGTACTTC. The genes are TRBV5-1 and TRBJ2-4; D unresolved. The V and J ends lost 0 bases and 0 bases respectively, with 4 bases between them. The CDR3 has 14 amino acids. The germline V gene encodes CDR1 SGHRS and CDR2 YFSETQ.

This chain uses TRBV5-6 with TRBJ1-2; weak D call: TRBD1 (6 bases). The CDR3 totals 12 residues. The V end lost 4 bases, the J end lost 8 bases, and 12 bases lay between the germline ends. Germline-derived CDR1 and CDR2 are SGHDT and YYEEEE. CDR3 amino acids: CASSAGTFGYTF. CDR3 DNA: TGTGCCAGCAGCGCTGGGACATTCGGCTACACCTTC.

The V and J genes are TRBV6-2 or TRBV6-3 and TRBJ1-5; D call uncertain. The V and J ends lost 6 bases and 5 bases respectively, with 11 bases between them. The germline V gene encodes CDR1 MNHEY and CDR2 SVGEGT. There are 13 residues in the CDR3. CDR3 nucleotide sequence: TGTGCCAGCAGCAATACCGCTTATCAGCCCCAGCATTTT. Protein: CASSNTAYQPQHF.

The genes are TRBV27 and TRBJ1-6, with no clear D. The CDR3 runs to 14 residues. Trimming shortened V by 6 bases and J by 9 bases, and 15 bases separated the two germline ends. CDR1 is MNHEY and CDR2 is SMNVEV in the germline V gene (reference sequence). The DNA for the CDR3 is TGTGCCAGCAGAGATACTTGGTGGGGTTCACCCCTCCACTTT. Residues: CASRDTWWGSPLHF.

This clonotype was observed a handful of times. The CDR3 coding sequence is TGTGCCAGCAGCCCACTAGCGGGGGGGCTGGGTGAGCAGTTCTTC. It yields the protein CASSPLAGGLGEQFF. The genes are TRBV12-3 or TRBV12-4 and TRBJ2-1, with 13 positions matching TRBD2. This CDR3 is built from 15 residues. Trimming removed 6 bases from V and 9 bases from J; junction bases left unmatched: 8.

This clonotype was found a few times. V usage is TRBV4-3 and J usage is TRBJ1-2; 7 nucleotides match TRBD1. Germline assignment: CDR1 LGHNA and CDR2 YSLEER. V dropped 0 bases and J dropped 4; count of bases not matched to a gene: 8. This CDR3 is 16 amino acids long. The CDR3 bases are TGCGCCAGCAGCCAAGAGTATTCGGACAGGATCTATGGCTACACCTTC. Amino acids: CASSQEYSDRIYGYTF.

A word on this clonotype: Its ends do not fully match the called genes, so a read error is possible. The CDR3 nucleotides read TGTGCCATCAAGCCAGGCTTAGGGATGAACACTGAAGCTTACTTT. This codes for CAIKPGLGMNTEAYF. The chain links TRBV10-3 to TRBJ1-1; D is unresolved. The germline V gene has CDR1 ENHRY and CDR2 SYGVKD. The CDR3 loop spans 15 amino acids.